These 4 T cell receptor beta chains originate from one sample sequenced in a study of cytomegalovirus exposure and HLA in healthy donors. Researchers ran the PCR with 60 Vbeta and 13 Jbeta primers. TCRdb's copy holds only in-frame clones and misses some; the assay was immunoSEQ multiplex PCR. The sample shows about 60,000 clones, 65% to 85% of them seen only once. Sequencing used PBMCs. All receptors derive from a woman aged 25 to 45 in good health and CMV-seronegative.

This sequence joins TRBV14 and TRBJ2-1; 11 nucleotides align to TRBD1. CDR3 length: 16 amino acids. Germline assignment: CDR1 SGHDN and CDR2 FVKESK. With V trimmed by 4 bases and J by 8 bases, 10 bases remained unmatched. The CDR3 reads CASSRNRDRGFHEQFF. The CDR3 DNA reads as TGTGCCAGCAGCCGAAACCGGGACAGGGGGTTTCATGAGCAGTTCTTC.

This rearrangement joins TRBV6-1 to TRBJ2-7; no definite D call. Germline lookup yields CDR1 MNHNS and CDR2 SASEGT. The germline V and J ends were trimmed by 2 bases and 3 bases, with 14 bases remaining between them. The CDR3 totals 15 residues. DNA for the CDR3: TGTGCCAGCAGTGAAAGCCTCCTCATGAACTACGAGCAGTACGTC. It translates to CASSESLLMNYEQYV.

J is TRBJ2-7 and V is TRBV2; weak D call: TRBD2 (5 bases). Germline CDR1 SNHLY, CDR2 FYNNEI. This CDR3 contains 14 residues. V was clipped by 0 bases and J by 9 bases, with 15 bases between them. The DNA of the CDR3 is TGTGCCAGCAGTGAAGCCAAACAGCCGAGCGGGCAGTACGTC. Translating it yields CASSEAKQPSGQYV.

The CDR3 loop is CASSGVAGTSTDTQYF. The CDR3 DNA is TGCGCCAGCAGCGGGGTAGCGGGGACCAGCACAGATACGCAGTATTTT. The chain has TRBV5-1 and TRBJ2-3; 8 nucleotides match TRBD2. There are 16 residues in the CDR3. Germline values: CDR1 SGHRS, CDR2 YFSETQ. J gave up 0 bases and V 4 bases, and 7 bases lay outside the gene matches.